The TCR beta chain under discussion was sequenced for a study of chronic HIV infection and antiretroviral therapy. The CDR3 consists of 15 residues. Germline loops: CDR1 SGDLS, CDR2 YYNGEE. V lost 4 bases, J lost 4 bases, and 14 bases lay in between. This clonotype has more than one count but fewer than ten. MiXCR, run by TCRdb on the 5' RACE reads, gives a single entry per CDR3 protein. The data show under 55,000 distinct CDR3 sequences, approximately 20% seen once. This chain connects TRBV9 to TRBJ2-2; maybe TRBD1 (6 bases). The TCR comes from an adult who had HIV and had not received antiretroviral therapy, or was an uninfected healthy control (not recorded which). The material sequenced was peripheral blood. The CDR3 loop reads CASSQPGAATGELFF. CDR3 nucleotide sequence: TGTGCCAGCAGCCAGCCAGGGGCGGCCACCGGGGAGCTGTTTTTT.